This TCR beta chain came from a study of shared clonotypes between healthy human individuals. Turning to the study itself: With ages of 18 to 49, the donors were a couple of women and three men.

The germline V gene encodes CDR1 MDHEN and CDR2 SYDVKM. The V segment lost 8 bases and the J segment 2 bases; nucleotides outside the gene matches: 7. The CDR3 consists of 15 residues. Using immunoSEQ multiplex PCR, the repertoire was profiled, and TCRdb retains in-frame clones only, with some absent. The sample shows hundreds of thousands of clones, around 73% of them seen only once. In this sample, this clone turned up once. The genes are TRBV28 and TRBJ2-2; 8 bases match TRBD2. The receptor was isolated from a woman aged 25 to 45 in good health. Sequencing was performed on memory CD4+ T cells sorted from blood. This sample's subset: CD45RA-negative fraction. CDR3 residues: CASGGSGKNTGELFF. In nucleotides, the CDR3 is TGTGCCAGCGGTGGTAGCGGGAAAAACACCGGGGAGCTGTTTTTT.